This TCR beta chain was retrieved from a study of cytotoxic CD8 clonotypes in ibrutinib-treated CLL. Study in general: The patients, about ten relapsed/refractory and approximately 14 treatment-naive, included about 18 who were IGHV unmutated. Study observations and caveats: Clonality increased at ibrutinib response and stayed stable in sustained remission. At progression, however, it fell back toward baseline. Sampling time points were not equivalent between sustained-remission and progressing patients. Contraction or stability on treatment characterized the public clonotypes, which were uncommon.

As concerns this clone: The antigen remains unidentified.

Here immunoSEQ multiplex PCR was the method, and the copy in TCRdb shows in-frame clones only, minus some. The sample shows around 310,000 clones, roughly 79% of them seen only once. From germline, CDR1 is MNHEY and CDR2 SMNVEV (reference sequence). The CDR3 is 15 amino acids. Trimming removed 3 bases at V and 3 bases at J, with 12 bases between. This sequence joins TRBV27 and TRBJ1-5, with D perhaps matching TRBD1 (6 bases). The receptor was derived from a human donor with chronic lymphocytic leukemia. Here the sequenced sample was PBMCs, taken before ibrutinib treatment. Here the CDR3 reads CASSFTGGYNQPQHF. The CDR3 DNA sequence: TGTGCCAGCAGTTTCACGGGGGGCTACAATCAGCCCCAGCATTTT.